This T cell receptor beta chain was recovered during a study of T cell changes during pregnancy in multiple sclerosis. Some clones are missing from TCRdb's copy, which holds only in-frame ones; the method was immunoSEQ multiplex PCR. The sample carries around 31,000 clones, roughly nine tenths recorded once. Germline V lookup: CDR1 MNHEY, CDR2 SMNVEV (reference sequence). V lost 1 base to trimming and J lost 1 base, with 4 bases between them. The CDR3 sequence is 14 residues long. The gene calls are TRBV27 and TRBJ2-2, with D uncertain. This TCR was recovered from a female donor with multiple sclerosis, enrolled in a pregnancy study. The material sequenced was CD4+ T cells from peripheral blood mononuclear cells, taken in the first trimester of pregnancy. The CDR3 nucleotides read TGTGCCAGCAGTTTATACTTGAACACCGGGGAGCTGTTTTTT. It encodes CASSLYLNTGELFF.